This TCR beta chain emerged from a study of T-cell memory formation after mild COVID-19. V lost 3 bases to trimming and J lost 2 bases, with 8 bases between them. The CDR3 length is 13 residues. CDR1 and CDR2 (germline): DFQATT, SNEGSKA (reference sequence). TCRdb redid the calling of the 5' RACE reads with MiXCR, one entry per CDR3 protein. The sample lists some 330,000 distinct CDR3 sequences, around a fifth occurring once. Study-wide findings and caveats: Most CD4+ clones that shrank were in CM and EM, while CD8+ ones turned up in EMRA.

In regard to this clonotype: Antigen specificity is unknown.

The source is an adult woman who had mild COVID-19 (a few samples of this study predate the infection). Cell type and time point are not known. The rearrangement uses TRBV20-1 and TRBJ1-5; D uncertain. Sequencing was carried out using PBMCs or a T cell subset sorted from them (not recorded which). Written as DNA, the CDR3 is TGCAGTGCTAGTGGTACAGGCAATCAGCCCCAGCATTTT. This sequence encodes CSASGTGNQPQHF.